This T cell receptor (beta chain) is drawn from a study of cytomegalovirus exposure and HLA in healthy donors. Study details: There were roughly 80 million unique TCRs (from HLA-typed donors) in an early data release.

As to this clone: Its matching antigen is unknown.

Study results and caveats: In vitro testing confirmed a few CMV-associated chains as specific for CMV antigens. It was reported in a later analysis that an Asian-associated ancestry cluster showed fewer N-insertions than the approximately 670-donor mean.

V shed 5 bases and J shed 0 bases, with 5 bases lying between them. This CDR3 has 13 amino acids. The germline gives CDR1 SGHTA, CDR2 FQGNSA. Vbeta (60) and Jbeta (13) primers were used in the PCR. Original processing notes: Later, tens of millions of unique TCR beta chains were counted in an analysis, and 8.5 million to 13 million of them were shared. Method: immunoSEQ multiplex PCR; TCRdb's copy keeps in-frame clones and lacks some. V, J and clone size reflect that table, while D and trimming were determined from the DNA. Of 90,000 to 110,000 clones in the sample, 73% were seen once. The V and J genes are TRBV7-2 and TRBJ1-5; D remains unclear. Sequenced material: PBMCs. The clonotype was recovered from a man aged 40-50 years in good health and CMV-seronegative. The CDR3 reads CASSPNSNQPQHF. DNA of the CDR3: TGTGCCAGCAGCCCCAATAGCAATCAGCCCCAGCATTTT.